A single TCR beta chain is shown here with its context. What it binds is not known. Data came from immunoSEQ multiplex PCR; TCRdb stores just in-frame clones and leaves some out. This table holds 140,000 or so clones, around nine tenths found once. These data are taken from a study of radiation and T cells in renal cell carcinoma. Study-level findings and limits: From baseline, blood top tumor clonotypes peaked at 2 weeks post-radiation.

Stated time point: blood 4 weeks post-SBRT, at nephrectomy. Treatment: 15 Gy SBRT to primary tumor, nephrectomy 4 weeks later. Nephrectomy followed 15 Gy stereotactic body radiation by 4 weeks. V shed 4 bases and J shed 1 base, with 11 bases lying between them. Germline V gene sequence: CDR1 SGHNT, CDR2 YYREEE (reference sequence). The CDR3 spans 14 residues. The rearrangement links TRBV5-4 to TRBJ1-1; D possibly corresponds to TRBD1 (6 bases). This TCR was sampled from a woman between 45 and 65 years old with renal cell carcinoma. The source material was blood, sampled from a patient whose treatment included radiotherapy and nephrectomy. The CDR3 region is CASSSKTGNTEAFF. In DNA form, the CDR3 reads TGTGCCAGCAGCAGTAAGACAGGGAACACTGAAGCTTTCTTT.